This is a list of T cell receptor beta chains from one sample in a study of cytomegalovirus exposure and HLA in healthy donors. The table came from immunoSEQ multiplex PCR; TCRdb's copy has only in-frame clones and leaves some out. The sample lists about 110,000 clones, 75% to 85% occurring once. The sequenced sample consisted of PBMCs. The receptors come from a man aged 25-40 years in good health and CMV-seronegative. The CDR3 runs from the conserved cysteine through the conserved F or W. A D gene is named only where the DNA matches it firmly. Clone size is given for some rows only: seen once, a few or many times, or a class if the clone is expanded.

CASSPDTYSNQPQHF	TGTGCCAGCAGTCCTGACACTTATAGCAATCAGCCCCAGCATTTT	NA	NA	TRBV2	TRBJ1-5
CASSSGQGARYGYTF	TGTGCCAGCAGCTCGGGACAGGGCGCCCGGTATGGCTACACCTTC	TRBD1	NA	TRBV7-3	TRBJ1-2
CASSQRTSGRVNEQFF	TGTGCCAGCAGCCAACGAACTAGCGGGAGGGTAAATGAGCAGTTCTTC	TRBD2	NA	TRBV4-2	TRBJ2-1
CASSPLEGDSGNTIYF	TGTGCCAGCTCACCCCTTGAGGGAGACTCTGGAAACACCATATATTTT	NA	once	TRBV18	TRBJ1-3
CATSRVRTGGAGETQYF	TGTGCCACCAGCAGAGTGAGGACAGGGGGCGCAGGAGAGACCCAGTACTTC	TRBD1	NA	TRBV15	TRBJ2-5
CASKGTGKGKQYF	TGTGCCAGCAAAGGGACAGGGAAGGGGAAGCAGTACTTC	TRBD1	NA	TRBV14	TRBJ2-7
CASSAIAGGEQFF	TGTGCCAGCAGTGCTATAGCGGGGGGTGAGCAGTTCTTC	TRBD2	NA	TRBV6-4	TRBJ2-1
CASSQDPRNTGELFF	TGCGCCAGCAGCCAAGACCCCAGGAACACCGGGGAGCTGTTTTTT	NA	NA	TRBV4-3	TRBJ2-2
CASSPRTGMNTEAFF	TGTGCCAGCAGCCCTCGGACAGGAATGAACACTGAAGCTTTCTTT	TRBD1	NA	TRBV5-4	TRBJ1-1
CASSYRDRPEAFF	TGTGCCAGCAGTTACCGGGACAGGCCAGAAGCTTTCTTT	TRBD1	NA	TRBV6-5	TRBJ1-1
CASSAVFENTEAFF	TGCGCCAGCAGCGCGGTTTTTGAGAACACTGAAGCTTTCTTT	NA	NA	TRBV5-1	TRBJ1-1